Listed below are T cell receptor beta chains from one sample, sequenced in a study of blood T cell repertoires in COVID-19. Here immunoSEQ multiplex PCR was the method, and the copy in TCRdb shows in-frame clones only, minus some. The sample comprises some 270,000 clones, roughly 80% of which are singletons, and around 14% rests with the top ten. The sample was peripheral blood. The source of these receptors is a person aged 70 to 80 with COVID-19, enrolled during active disease. Each CDR3 is given with its conserved first and last residue. Clone sizes are given selectively: once, few, many, or a class where the clone is expanded.

TRBV6-5	NA	TRBJ2-2	CASSYSASGGLGELFF
TRBV6-6	NA	TRBJ2-3	CASSYELFGGGRYF
TRBV6-5	NA	TRBJ1-3	CASSYSGASGNTIYF
TRBV19	NA	TRBJ1-6	CASSILAGQPNSPLHF
TRBV19	NA	TRBJ2-3	CASSPGLAYSTDTQYF
TRBV19	NA	TRBJ1-1	CASSRVALRDSDEAFF
TRBV7-2	NA	TRBJ2-7	CASSLVSGTGNEQYF
TRBV9	NA	TRBJ2-5	CASSVDLVGETQYF
TRBV5-1	NA	TRBJ1-2	CASSHGTDSYGYTF
TRBV18	NA	TRBJ2-1	CASSPRPPRAQVHNEQFF
TRBV30	NA	TRBJ1-2	CAWSQTGYGYTF
TRBV29-1	NA	TRBJ2-3	CSVTREWKDTQYF
TRBV9	NA	TRBJ2-1	CASSMGGGSSYNEQFF
TRBV12-3/TRBV12-4	NA	TRBJ2-3	CASGQASVTQYF
TRBV11-2	NA	TRBJ2-4	CASSLRSDRLSAKNIQYF
TRBV7-2	NA	TRBJ2-7	CASCPYQSVEQYF
TRBV7-3	NA	TRBJ1-3	CASSGGLGNTIYF
TRBV3-1/TRBV3-2	NA	TRBJ2-3	CASSQGQGTDTQYF
TRBV28	NA	TRBJ1-6	CASRAGHRGSPLHF
TRBV5-1	few	TRBJ2-1	CASSIGLAGAQYNEQFF
TRBV6-1	once	TRBJ2-2	CASSGQGRGTGELFF
TRBV4-3	NA	TRBJ2-3	CASSLGLAPTQYF
TRBV19	NA	TRBJ1-5	CASRTGHNSNQPQHF
TRBV15	once	TRBJ2-7	CATSRDYGLAGGQYF
TRBV5-1	NA	TRBJ2-3	CASSLEGRGTDTQYF
TRBV7-2	NA	TRBJ1-1	CASSLYRVDTEAFF
TRBV27	once	TRBJ2-5	CASSQTGGPGETQYF
TRBV5-1	NA	TRBJ2-7	CASSLVGTGEYEQYF
TRBV21-1	NA	TRBJ2-1	CASSAVYSGGGLAGRVSYNEQFF
TRBV11-2	NA	TRBJ2-1	CASSLSGAGAYNEQFF
TRBV12-5	NA	TRBJ1-2	CASGLVPTDRAGGYTF
TRBV9	NA	TRBJ2-7	CASSVDSGRGDEQYF
TRBV10-3	NA	TRBJ1-1	CAISVSSVNTEAFF
TRBV5-4	NA	TRBJ2-1	CASSSTPGQGADEQFF
TRBV11-2	NA	TRBJ2-1	CASSPLAGGLGEQFF
TRBV2	once	TRBJ2-1	CASSGTSGRFFDEQFF
TRBV7-9	NA	TRBJ2-6	CASRFDGAGANVLTF
TRBV7-9	once	TRBJ2-7	CASSLAFGSYEQYF
TRBV27	NA	TRBJ1-1	CASSLGDRAIEAFF
TRBV6-5	NA	TRBJ2-3	CASSPAGSTDTQYF
TRBV2	NA	TRBJ2-1	CASNRNEQFF
TRBV4-1	NA	TRBJ2-5	CASSQPQLALETQYF
TRBV5-4	NA	TRBJ2-5	CASSLGRSSGLLQETQYF
TRBV7-9	NA	TRBJ2-3	CASSSGQTSTDTQYF
TRBV3-1/TRBV3-2	NA	TRBJ1-5	CASSHSDDRGHESNQPQHF
TRBV5-1	NA	TRBJ1-4	CASSLGGGHPGEKLFF
TRBV9	NA	TRBJ1-1	CASSVGQRNTEAFF
TRBV7-2	few	TRBJ2-1	CASSSGRGSSYNEQFF
TRBV12-3/TRBV12-4	NA	TRBJ1-5	CASTAGSQPQHF
TRBV28	NA	TRBJ1-2	CASTPLLTGYGYTF
TRBV6-1	NA	TRBJ1-5	CASSEWTGGGNQPQHF